The sequence of this T cell receptor beta chain was determined in a study of CD8 T cells in ankylosing spondylitis. Points from the study as a whole: The clones that were linked to disease were reported to be significantly enriched in matched synovial fluid samples from ankylosing spondylitis patients. Disease-linked clones had a CD8+ phenotype and relatively low frequency in peripheral blood. What appeared characteristic of ankylosing spondylitis blood was a TCR beta motif of seven to nine highly homologous variants. Past studies reported some motif variants in reactive arthritis synovial fluid and blood.

This CDR3 spans 14 amino acids. V was trimmed by 0 bases and J by 2 bases, leaving 7 bases between them. Germline assignment: CDR1 MGHRA and CDR2 YSYEKL. This clonotype was counted ten times or more. Antigen unknown. TCRdb analysed the 5' RACE reads with MiXCR anew, one entry per CDR3 protein. In the table there are about 200,000 distinct CDR3 sequences, around 13% of which are singletons. Sequenced input: blood, either unsorted or a sorted T cell fraction (not recorded which). The V gene is TRBV4-1, the J gene TRBJ1-1, with D unclear. This receptor was obtained from a male donor with ankylosing spondylitis or in good health (not recorded which). The CDR3 is CASSQERYNTEAFF. The CDR3 DNA is TGCGCCAGCAGCCAAGAGCGATATAACACTGAAGCTTTCTTT.